This TCR beta chain was captured in a study of type 1 and type 2 diabetes patients. The PCR template was genomic DNA. The TCR beta CDR3 region was amplified using 30 forward and 13 reverse primers. TCRdb reprocessed the multiplex PCR reads with MiXCR, giving one entry per CDR3 protein. The sample shows some 250,000 distinct CDR3 sequences, 47% of them seen only once. This clonotype was seen more than once but under ten times. Its antigen is as yet unknown. Findings of the study overall: Unmatched age and gender across groups might bias interpretation. Type 2 diabetes and control samples shared highly correlated V and J usage, averaging approximately 0.97.

Germline V lookup: CDR1 SGHVS, CDR2 FQNEAQ. The CDR3 runs to 15 residues. The junction had 7 bases not matched to a gene; V was cut back by 1 base and J by 5 bases. Anyone with other autoimmune disease or infection in the prior four weeks was excluded. The gene calls are TRBV7-8 and TRBJ2-5; the match to TRBD2 covers 7 bases. The clonotype comes from a man aged 18-30 years with type 2 diabetes. The specimen was peripheral blood mononuclear cells (PBMCs). CDR3 sequence: CASSLEAGREETQYF. The CDR3 DNA follows: TGTGCCAGCAGCTTAGAGGCGGGGAGGGAGGAGACCCAGTACTTC. The full variable domain, with the rest looked up from reference TRBV7-8 and TRBJ2-5, is GAGVSQSPRYKVAKRGQDVALRCDPISGHVSLFWYQQALGQGPEFLTYFQNEAQLDKSGLPSDRFFAERPEGSVSTLKIQRTQQEDSAVYLCASSLEAGREETQYFGPGTRLLVL.